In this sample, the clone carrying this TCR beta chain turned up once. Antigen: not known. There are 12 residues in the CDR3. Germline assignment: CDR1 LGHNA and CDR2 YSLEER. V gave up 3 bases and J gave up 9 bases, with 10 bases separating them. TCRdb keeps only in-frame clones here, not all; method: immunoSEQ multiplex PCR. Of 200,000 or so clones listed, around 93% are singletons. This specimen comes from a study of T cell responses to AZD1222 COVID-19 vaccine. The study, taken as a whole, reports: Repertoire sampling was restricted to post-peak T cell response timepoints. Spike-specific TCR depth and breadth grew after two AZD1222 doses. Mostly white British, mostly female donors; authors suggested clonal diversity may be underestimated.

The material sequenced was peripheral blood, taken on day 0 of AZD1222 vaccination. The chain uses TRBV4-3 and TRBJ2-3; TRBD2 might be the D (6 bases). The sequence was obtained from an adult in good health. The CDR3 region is CASSHHGGTQYF. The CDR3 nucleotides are TGCGCCAGCAGCCATCACGGGGGAACGCAGTATTTT.